Listed here are 12 T cell receptor beta chains from one sample, sequenced in a study of beta chain features in type 1 diabetes listed by TCRdb under 2018. Library method: the immunoSEQ multiplex PCR assay. The High Capacity cDNA Reverse Transcription Kit was used to reverse transcribe all of the isolated RNA, meaning that expressed TCRB transcripts were what got sequenced. TCRdb provides this immuneACCESS table in a form limited to in-frame rearrangements. Some clones are lacking; in checked studies, under half of them reflect an unresolved V gene, and why the rest are absent is not known. This sample has approximately 150,000 clones in its table, and roughly 63% of those were observed once. Jointly, the top ten make up roughly 0.092% of the sample. No antigen is known for these receptors. What the work shows at the level of the full study, not this receptor alone: In all four CD4+ subsets, TCRB CDR3 length was moderately but significantly shorter in type 1 diabetes patients.

Sequenced material: naive CD4+ T cells from blood. Per the publication, the cell subset or site label means: true naive CD4+ T cells. The source of these receptors is a man younger than 40 with type 1 diabetes.

This clone was counted between two and nine times. The gene calls are TRBV28 and TRBJ2-7; 8 bases fit TRBD1. V shed 3 bases, J shed 6 bases, and the junction held 4 bases outside the gene matches. Germline CDR1 MDHEN, CDR2 SYDVKM. The CDR3 consists of 13 residues. CDR3 bases: TGTGCCAGCAGTTTCTTCGACAGGGGCGAGCAGTACTTC. Translated, it gives CASSFFDRGEQYF.

In this sample, this clone turned up a few times. The chain carries TRBV25-1 and TRBJ2-7; 7 bases match TRBD1. V shed 1 base, J shed 2 bases, and the junction held 2 bases outside the gene matches. The germline V gene encodes CDR1 MGHDK and CDR2 SYGVNS. This CDR3 comprises 14 residues. CDR3 nucleotide sequence: TGTGCCAGCAGTGAATGGGACAGAGCCTACGAGCAGTACTTC. It codes for CASSEWDRAYEQYF.

This chain connects TRBV19 to TRBJ2-3; 12 bases align to TRBD2. This CDR3 is built from 15 residues. The V and J ends lost 6 bases and 2 bases, in that order; junction bases with no gene match: 3. Germline lookup yields CDR1 LNHDA and CDR2 SQIVND (reference sequence). This chain's CDR3 is CASRTSGGATDTQYF. The CDR3, as DNA: TGTGCCAGTAGGACTAGCGGGGGTGCCACAGATACGCAGTATTTT. The whole variable domain, filled in from reference TRBV19 and TRBJ2-3, reads DGGITQSPKYLFRKEGQNVTLSCEQNLNHDAMYWYRQDPGQGLRLIYYSQIVNDFQKGDIAEGYSVSREKKESFPLTVTSAQKNPTAFYLCASRTSGGATDTQYFGPGTRLTVL.

The genes are TRBV9 and TRBJ1-2, with D possibly matching TRBD1 (5 bases). The ends were cut back, 0 bases at V and 0 bases at J, with 9 bases in the middle. The CDR3 length is 15 residues. Germline V CDR1 and CDR2: SGDLS, YYNGEE. CDR3 DNA sequence: TGTGCCAGCAGCGTAGCGCCAGGGTCTAACTATGGCTACACCTTC. Its protein product is CASSVAPGSNYGYTF.

A few counts support this clone. V gene TRBV5-6 combines with J gene TRBJ2-7; the D is unclear. Germline values: CDR1 SGHDT, CDR2 YYEEEE. This CDR3 contains 16 residues. The ends were cut back, 0 bases at V and 2 bases at J, with 15 bases in the middle. The CDR3 loop reads CASSLGTWTAAYEQYF. CDR3 nucleotides: TGTGCCAGCAGCTTGGGTACTTGGACGGCTGCCTACGAGCAGTACTTC.

CDR3 sequence: CSARMTACNQPQHF. CDR3 nucleotide sequence: TGCAGCGCTAGAATGACCGCCTGCAATCAGCCCCAGCATTTT. The chain uses TRBV29-1 and TRBJ1-5, with no clear D. The CDR3 covers 14 residues. V gave up 7 bases and J gave up 2 bases, with 15 bases separating them. Germline V gene data show CDR1 as SQVTM and CDR2 as ANQGSEA.

Only a few counts were recorded for this clone. The chain recombines TRBV4-1 with TRBJ2-5, with D perhaps TRBD1 or TRBD2 (5 bases each). This CDR3 spans 14 amino acids. Deletions cut 3 bases from V and 1 base from J, with 9 bases between. Germline V gene lookup returns CDR1 MGHRA and CDR2 YSYEKL. The CDR3 is CASSHGTVQETQYF. CDR3 nucleotide sequence: TGCGCCAGCAGCCATGGGACCGTCCAAGAGACCCAGTACTTC.

This clone was seen only once. The J gene is TRBJ2-6, the V gene TRBV18, with D uncertain. Germline CDR1 is KGHSH and CDR2 is LQKENI. The V end lost 6 bases, the J end lost 0 bases, and 12 bases lay between the germline ends. This CDR3 comprises 16 residues. CDR3 sequence: CASSQTRNSGANVLTF. The DNA for the CDR3 is TGTGCCAGCTCCCAGACACGGAACTCTGGGGCCAACGTCCTGACTTTC.

This clone appeared a single time. The chain couples TRBV29-1 to TRBJ1-4, with D possibly matching TRBD1 (5 bases). V shed 5 bases and J shed 2 bases, with 9 bases lying between them. Germline-derived CDR1 and CDR2 are SQVTM and ANQGSEA. The CDR3 totals 13 residues. The CDR3 nucleotides read TGCAGCGTTCCGGGACTCACTAATGAAAAACTGTTTTTT. Its translation is CSVPGLTNEKLFF. Supplemented by reference TRBV29-1 and TRBJ1-4, the full variable domain reads SAVISQKPSRDICQRGTSLTIQCQVDSQVTMMFWYRQQPGQSLTLIATANQGSEATYESGFVIDKFPISRPNLTFSTLTVSNMSPEDSSIYLCSVPGLTNEKLFFGSGTQLSVL.

The chain joins TRBV7-2 to TRBJ2-3, with TRBD1 identical over 8 bases. Germline V gene data show CDR1 as SGHTA and CDR2 as FQGNSA. V was pared by 5 bases and J by 1 base, with 5 bases of the junction left unmatched. This CDR3 spans 15 amino acids. The CDR3, as DNA: TGTGCCAGCAGCCGGACAGGGCAGGGCACAGATACGCAGTATTTT. This sequence encodes CASSRTGQGTDTQYF.

The chain combines TRBV12-5 with TRBJ2-5; TRBD2 agrees at 15 bases. Germline CDR1 reads LGHNT; CDR2 reads FRNRAP. The CDR3 runs to 16 residues. V gave up 4 bases and J gave up 5 bases; unmatched junction bases: 5. The CDR3 bases are TGTGCTAGTGGTTGGACTAGCGGGGGGGCCCGGGAGACCCAGTACTTC. It is translated as CASGWTSGGARETQYF.

This chain links TRBV29-1 with TRBJ2-3, with D tentatively TRBD1 or TRBD2 (5 bases each). Trimming cost V 1 base and J 2 bases, with 10 bases left between them. Germline CDR1 SQVTM, CDR2 ANQGSEA. The CDR3 length is 14 residues. The CDR3 coding sequence is TGCAGCGTTGAAGTAACGGGGACCACAGATACGCAGTATTTT. Translation gives CSVEVTGTTDTQYF.